The 30 T cell receptor beta chains below were found in one sample sequenced in a study of T cell changes during pregnancy in multiple sclerosis. Sequencing used immunoSEQ multiplex PCR; TCRdb keeps in-frame clones, though not all of them. In the table there are around 97,000 clones, 92% of which are singletons. Sequenced material: peripheral blood, taken after pregnancy. The receptors were sampled from a female donor with multiple sclerosis, enrolled in a pregnancy study.

The rearrangement uses TRBV5-1 and TRBJ2-7, with 10 bases matching TRBD1. V gave up 4 bases and J gave up 6 bases; unmatched junction bases: 13. Germline CDR1 and CDR2: SGHRS and YFSETQ. The CDR3 covers 16 residues. The CDR3 here is CASSREPGQGSLEQYF. CDR3 sequence (DNA): TGCGCCAGCAGCCGAGAACCGGGACAGGGGTCGCTCGAGCAGTACTTC.

This chain links TRBV15 with TRBJ1-4; 7 nucleotides agree with TRBD1. V was clipped by 2 bases and J by 4 bases; unmatched bases: 7. The CDR3 spans 16 residues. In germline, CDR1 is LNHNV, CDR2 YYDKDF (reference sequence). CDR3 amino acids: CATSRNRDRYNEKLFF. For the CDR3, the DNA is TGTGCCACCAGCAGAAACCGGGACAGATATAATGAAAAACTGTTTTTT.

This rearrangement joins TRBV5-3 to TRBJ1-4, with TRBD1 matching 7 bases. TRBV5-3 qualifies as an ORF whose function is uncertain. The CDR3 totals 15 residues. V was clipped by 3 bases and J by 4 bases; unmatched bases: 6. CDR3 sequence reads: CARSSGGRSNEKLFF. For the CDR3, the DNA is TGTGCCAGAAGCTCAGGGGGGAGGAGTAATGAAAAACTGTTTTTT.

The count of this clone is one. V and J are TRBV7-6 and TRBJ1-1, with TRBD1 identical over 7 bases. Germline V gene data show CDR1 as SGHVS and CDR2 as FNYEAQ. The CDR3 totals 19 residues. The V segment lost 5 bases and the J segment 1 base; nucleotides outside the gene matches: 19. CDR3 coding DNA: TGTGCCAGCAGCCGAGGGCTTAACAGGGGCCGGATGGGGAACACTGAAGCTTTCTTT. It codes for CASSRGLNRGRMGNTEAFF. Full variable domain (rest looked up from reference TRBV7-6 and TRBJ1-1): GAGVSQSPRYKVTKRGQDVALRCDPISGHVSLYWYRQALGQGPEFLTYFNYEAQQDKSGLPNDRFSAERPEGSISTLTIQRTEQRDSAMYRCASSRGLNRGRMGNTEAFFGQGTRLTVV.

The chain carries TRBV7-2 and TRBJ2-5; D is possibly TRBD1 (6 bases). V was pared by 0 bases and J by 2 bases, with 13 bases between. In germline, CDR1 is SGHTA, CDR2 FQGNSA. The CDR3 has 16 residues. The CDR3 region is CASSLAWTVGQETQYF. The CDR3, as DNA: TGTGCCAGCAGCTTAGCCTGGACAGTCGGGCAAGAGACCCAGTACTTC. Full variable domain (rest looked up from reference TRBV7-2 and TRBJ2-5): GAGVSQSPSNKVTEKGKDVELRCDPISGHTALYWYRQSLGQGLEFLIYFQGNSAPDKSGLPSDRFSAERTGGSVSTLTIQRTQQEDSAVYLCASSLAWTVGQETQYFGPGTRLLVL.

The chain has TRBV6-5 and TRBJ2-2, with a possible D match to TRBD2 (6 bases). V shed 6 bases and J shed 0 bases, with 11 bases lying between them. The CDR3 consists of 15 residues. CDR1 MNHEY and CDR2 SVGAGI come from the germline V gene. The CDR3 DNA reads TGTGCCAGCAGGGGGAGGCAGCCGAACACCGGGGAGCTGTTTTTT. It is translated as CASRGRQPNTGELFF.

This clone was detected only a few times. Different DNA sequences within this sample yield the same CDR3. The chain employs TRBV11-2 and TRBJ2-7; tentatively, D is TRBD1 (5 bases). Germline-derived CDR1 and CDR2 are SGHAT and FQNNGV. The CDR3 totals 12 residues. V was pared by 4 bases and J by 3 bases, with 7 bases between. DNA of the CDR3: TGTGCCAGCAGCTACCAGGGCTACGAGCAGTACTTC. It encodes CASSYQGYEQYF. The full variable domain, with the rest looked up from reference TRBV11-2 and TRBJ2-7, is EAGVAQSPRYKIIEKRQSVAFWCNPISGHATLYWYQQILGQGPKLLIQFQNNGVVDDSQLPKDRFSAERLKGVDSTLKIQPAKLEDSAVYLCASSYQGYEQYFGPGTRLTVT.

A remark on this clone: Its ends do not fully match the called genes, so a read error is possible. V usage is TRBV10-3 and J usage is TRBJ2-1, with D perhaps given as TRBD1 or TRBD2 (5 bases each). Germline assignment: CDR1 ENHRY and CDR2 SYGVKD. This CDR3 has 15 amino acids. CDR3 bases: TGTGCCATCAGCGAGTCAGGGAGACGCGGCGATGAGCAGTTCTTC. Amino acids: CAISESGRRGDEQFF.

This chain joins TRBV5-1 and TRBJ2-3, with 11 nucleotides matching TRBD2. The germline V gene encodes CDR1 SGHRS and CDR2 YFSETQ. This CDR3 has 16 amino acids. Trimming removed 0 bases from V and 5 bases from J; junction bases left unmatched: 5. The DNA for the CDR3 is TGCGCCAGCAGCTTGGGTAGCGGGGGGGCTATAGATACGCAGTATTTT. Protein sequence: CASSLGSGGAIDTQYF. The full variable domain, with the rest looked up from reference TRBV5-1 and TRBJ2-3, is KAGVTQTPRYLIKTRGQQVTLSCSPISGHRSVSWYQQTPGQGLQFLFEYFSETQRNKGNFPGRFSGRQFSNSRSEMNVSTLELGDSALYLCASSLGSGGAIDTQYFGPGTRLTVL.

The rearrangement joins TRBV6-1 to TRBJ2-7; D gene unclear. Germline lookup yields CDR1 MNHNS and CDR2 SASEGT. This CDR3 region has 15 residues. Trimming stripped 6 bases from V and 2 bases from J, with 17 bases between. The CDR3 coding sequence is TGTGCCAGCAGGATTCCGATAGCTCCCCCCTACGAGCAGTACTTC. Its protein product is CASRIPIAPPYEQYF.

V gene TRBV9 combines with J gene TRBJ1-1; D is unclear. CDR1 SGDLS and CDR2 YYNGEE come from the germline V gene. V was trimmed by 0 bases and J by 1 base, leaving 10 bases between them. The CDR3 length is 15 residues. The CDR3 DNA follows: TGTGCCAGCAGCGTAGCGGGGAATAGGAACACTGAAGCTTTCTTT. Translation: CASSVAGNRNTEAFF.

Only a few counts were recorded for this clone. The V gene is TRBV9, the J gene TRBJ2-7; 9 nucleotides align to TRBD1. The V and J ends lost 5 bases and 3 bases, in that order; junction bases with no gene match: 12. This CDR3 is 16 amino acids long. Germline V gives CDR1 SGDLS, CDR2 YYNGEE. The CDR3 region has the DNA TGTGCCAGCAGTGAGGGGACAGGGATCCCTCTCTACGAGCAGTACTTC. This sequence encodes CASSEGTGIPLYEQYF. The whole variable domain, remainder taken from reference TRBV9 and TRBJ2-7, is DSGVTQTPKHLITATGQRVTLRCSPRSGDLSVYWYQQSLDQGLQFLIQYYNGEERAKGNILERFSAQQFPDLHSELNLSSLELGDSALYFCASSEGTGIPLYEQYFGPGTRLTVT.

This clone was observed once. The V and J genes are TRBV5-1 and TRBJ2-5; the match to TRBD2 covers 10 bases. CDR1 and CDR2 from the germline V gene are SGHRS and YFSETQ. J gave up 1 base and V 6 bases, and 6 bases lay outside the gene matches. This CDR3 has 15 amino acids. DNA for the CDR3: TGCGCCAGCACCTCCGGGACTAGCGTCCAAGAGACCCAGTACTTC. It yields the protein CASTSGTSVQETQYF.

The chain recombines TRBV2 with TRBJ1-2, with D unresolved. Germline V gene data show CDR1 as SNHLY and CDR2 as FYNNEI. This CDR3 has 12 amino acids. Trimming left V 4 bases short and J 8 bases short, with 11 bases between. CDR3 DNA sequence: TGTGCCAGCAGTGGACATTTAGTAGGCTACACCTTC. Protein sequence: CASSGHLVGYTF.

The CDR3 sequence: CASSVSEDQPQHF. CDR3 bases: TGTGCCAGCAGTGTGTCAGAAGATCAGCCCCAGCATTTT. The chain has TRBV2 and TRBJ1-5; no clear D gene. The CDR3 is 13 amino acids. Trimming pared 4 bases from V and 5 bases from J, leaving 9 bases between. The germline V gene encodes CDR1 SNHLY and CDR2 FYNNEI.

This clone was observed once. V gene TRBV23-1 combines with J gene TRBJ1-1; 7 bases map to TRBD1. TRBV23-1 is an open reading frame whose function is uncertain. Losses at the gene ends were 6 bases for V and 1 base for J; bases not matched to a gene: 8. The CDR3 consists of 15 residues. The CDR3 here is CASRSTGPTNTEAFF. For the CDR3, the DNA is TGCGCCAGCAGATCGACAGGGCCCACGAACACTGAAGCTTTCTTT.

This clone was seen a handful of times. The chain has TRBV28 and TRBJ1-2, with 10 bases matching TRBD1. V gave up 6 bases and J gave up 5 bases; unmatched junction bases: 6. The germline V gene encodes CDR1 MDHEN and CDR2 SYDVKM. This CDR3 has 14 residues. The CDR3 protein is CASRGQGKPYGYTF. CDR3 coding DNA: TGTGCCAGCAGGGGACAGGGGAAACCTTATGGCTACACCTTC.

The chain is built from TRBV7-4 and TRBJ1-2, with D tentatively TRBD1 (6 bases). Trimming took 10 bases from V and 4 from J, leaving 13 bases between them. This CDR3 region has 12 residues. Germline V gene sequence: CDR1 SGHVT, CDR2 SQSDAQ. The CDR3 loop reads CATTGCFYGYTF. DNA of the CDR3: TGTGCCACCACAGGGTGCTTCTATGGCTACACCTTC.

The chain combines TRBV5-1 with TRBJ1-1; D is uncertain. Germline V CDR1 and CDR2: SGHRS, YFSETQ. The CDR3 length is 14 residues. The V end was cut by 4 bases, the J end by 5 bases, with 15 bases between. CDR3 amino acids: CASSQRRGATEAFF. DNA of the CDR3: TGCGCCAGCAGCCAGAGACGGGGTGCGACTGAAGCTTTCTTT.

The J gene is TRBJ2-1, the V gene TRBV11-2, with TRBD2 identical over 13 bases. From germline, CDR1 is SGHAT and CDR2 FQNNGV. The length of the CDR3 is 16 residues. Trimming removed 4 bases from V and 15 bases from J; junction bases left unmatched: 15. The CDR3 here is CASSSPFGLAGAGRFF. The CDR3 nucleotides read TGTGCCAGCAGCTCCCCCTTCGGACTAGCGGGGGCGGGGAGGTTCTTC.

The chain recombines TRBV6-4 with TRBJ2-1; D might be TRBD2 (7 bases). V was clipped by 5 bases and J by 12 bases, with 20 bases between them. Germline assignment: CDR1 MRHNA and CDR2 SNTAGT. This CDR3 is 14 amino acids long. CDR3 in DNA: TGTGCCAGCAGTCCGAACGGCGGGGGCGATAGGCAGTTCTTC. Translating gives CASSPNGGGDRQFF.

This clone has just a few counts. The chain combines TRBV6-5 with TRBJ1-1; D is undetermined. This CDR3 comprises 13 residues. Germline CDR1 and CDR2: MNHEY and SVGAGI. Trimming took 2 bases from V and 1 from J, leaving 5 bases between them. DNA of the CDR3: TGTGCCAGCAGTTACAACGGGAACACTGAAGCTTTCTTT. Residues: CASSYNGNTEAFF.

The J gene is TRBJ1-1, the V gene TRBV18; D gene ambiguous. The CDR3 runs to 14 residues. Per the germline V gene, CDR1 is KGHSH and CDR2 is LQKENI. V shed 7 bases and J shed 0 bases, with 12 bases lying between them. The chain's CDR3 is CASFSDFMNTEAFF. The CDR3 bases are TGTGCCAGCTTTTCGGACTTTATGAACACTGAAGCTTTCTTT.

V is TRBV4-2 and J is TRBJ1-2; TRBD1 aligns across 8 bases. Germline trimming cut 4 bases from V and 8 bases from J; bases unmatched to any gene: 6. Germline values: CDR1 LGHNA, CDR2 YNFKEQ. The CDR3 contains 13 residues. CDR3 region: CASSLADRGGYTF. Written as DNA, the CDR3 is TGTGCCAGCAGCCTAGCCGACAGGGGCGGCTACACCTTC.

The chain uses TRBV15 and TRBJ1-4, with unresolved D. CDR1 is LNHNV, CDR2 YYDKDF, per germline (reference sequence). The CDR3 runs 15 residues. V lost 1 base and J 0 bases, leaving 6 bases between the germline ends. CDR3 protein: CATSRVGATNEKLFF. For the CDR3, the DNA is TGTGCCACCAGCAGAGTCGGTGCAACTAATGAAAAACTGTTTTTT.

The rearrangement uses TRBV7-2 and TRBJ2-1; D may be TRBD1 (6 bases). The ends were cut back, 5 bases at V and 2 bases at J, with 13 bases in the middle. Germline V CDR1 and CDR2: SGHTA, FQGNSA. This CDR3 has 15 residues. In DNA, the CDR3 is TGTGCCAGCAGCCTACAGGGCGCCCCCTACAATGAGCAGTTCTTC. Protein sequence: CASSLQGAPYNEQFF.

The genes are TRBV30 and TRBJ2-1; D is perhaps TRBD2 (6 bases). Germline V gene data show CDR1 as GTSNPN and CDR2 as SVGIG (reference sequence). V lost 3 bases, J lost 13 bases, and 16 bases lay in between. This CDR3 is 12 amino acids long. The CDR3 protein is CAWSPAEGPQFF. The CDR3 DNA sequence: TGTGCCTGGAGCCCGGCGGAGGGACCCCAGTTCTTC.

This chain joins TRBV7-2 and TRBJ2-7; TRBD1 is a possible D gene (6 bases). The CDR3 is 13 amino acids. The germline CDR1 and CDR2 sequences are SGHTA and FQGNSA. V was trimmed by 4 bases and J by 1 base, leaving 8 bases between them. The CDR3 here is CASSSQGSYEQYF. The CDR3 bases are TGTGCCAGCAGCTCTCAGGGGTCCTACGAGCAGTACTTC.

J is TRBJ2-1 and V is TRBV2, with 7 bases lining up with TRBD1. With V trimmed by 7 bases and J by 4 bases, 10 bases remained unmatched. This CDR3 is built from 15 residues. Germline-derived CDR1 and CDR2 are SNHLY and FYNNEI. As DNA, the CDR3 is TGTGCCAGCACCCGACAGGGTCACCAGTACAATGAGCAGTTCTTC. It is translated as CASTRQGHQYNEQFF.

CDR3 sequence reads: CASSPPSLRGLSKNIQYF. In DNA form, the CDR3 reads TGTGCCAGCTCACCCCCTAGCTTACGGGGTCTATCCAAAAACATTCAGTACTTC. The chain uses TRBV18 and TRBJ2-4, with D possibly being TRBD2 (5 bases). CDR3 length: 18 amino acids. Germline loops: CDR1 KGHSH, CDR2 LQKENI. The ends were cut back, 3 bases at V and 2 bases at J, with 20 bases in the middle.